This T cell receptor (beta chain) originates from a study of spatial heterogeneity in lung cancer. Noted time point: sample taken at primary tumor resection. There were roughly 78 donors, all of them untreated patients with early-stage non-small cell lung cancer. On each TCR cDNA molecule, a unique molecular identifier was present. TCRdb re-derived calls from the 5' RACE reads in MiXCR, one entry per CDR3 protein. The sample consists of 5,500 to 7,000 distinct CDR3 sequences, more than 10% of them appearing once. Germline CDR1 and CDR2: MGHRA and YSYEKL. There are 17 residues in the CDR3. Trimming cost V 2 bases and J 3 bases, with 20 bases left between them. Many counts were recorded for this clonotype.

The sequences come from normal lung tissue next to the tumor, collected at surgery. This chain joins TRBV4-1 and TRBJ2-7, with D unresolved. This clonotype originated in a female donor with early-stage non-small cell lung cancer. As DNA, the CDR3 is TGCGCCAGCAGCCAACCGTCCGGGCGTGATGGGTACTACGAGCAGTACTTC. Residues: CASSQPSGRDGYYEQYF.